The 19 T cell receptor beta chains presented below share a single source sample, sequenced in a study of CD8 T cells in ankylosing spondylitis (dated by TCRdb to about 2017). Library prep was done by 5' RACE. Sequencing used an Illumina HiSeq 2500. Starting from the raw public reads, TCRdb applied fastp trimming at Q25, assembled clones with MiXCR and retained in-frame beta chains. Merged by CDR3 protein, the rows form single entries marked with the most common genes and DNA. Here the sample has 300,000 to 400,000 distinct CDR3 sequences; roughly 14% occur a single time. About 1% of the sample goes to the ten largest clones. Sequencing was carried out using blood, either unsorted or a sorted T cell fraction (not recorded which). These receptors all stem from a male donor with ankylosing spondylitis or in good health (not recorded which).

The chain uses TRBV28 and TRBJ2-2; D is perhaps TRBD2 (6 bases). V dropped 1 base and J dropped 4 bases, with 16 bases sitting between them. Germline CDR1 and CDR2: MDHEN and SYDVKM. This CDR3 contains 17 residues. The CDR3 sequence is CASSLLGGVRVTGELFF. The CDR3 coding sequence is TGTGCCAGCAGTTTATTGGGGGGAGTCAGGGTCACCGGGGAGCTGTTTTTT.

This clonotype was detected only a few times. This chain joins TRBV29-1 and TRBJ2-1, with 10 bases aligning to TRBD2. CDR3 size: 16 residues. The V and J ends lost 6 bases and 1 base, in that order; junction bases with no gene match: 9. CDR1 is SQVTM, CDR2 ANQGSEA, per germline. The CDR3 nucleotides read TGCAGCGTCGCTGTAGCGGGGGGCCTTTCCTACAATGAGCAGTTCTTC. Amino acids: CSVAVAGGLSYNEQFF.

V and J are TRBV11-3 and TRBJ2-3; no reliable D call. CDR1 SGHNT and CDR2 YENEEA come from the germline V gene. This CDR3 has 17 amino acids. The V gene lost 1 base and the J gene lost 1 base, with 15 bases spanning the gap. The CDR3 DNA sequence: TGTGCCAGCAGCTTAGGGATTTTGGAGTCGGGCACAGATACGCAGTATTTT. Translated, it gives CASSLGILESGTDTQYF.

This clonotype has only a few counts. The chain has TRBV25-1 and TRBJ1-1; TRBD1 is a possible D gene (6 bases). From germline, CDR1 is MGHDK and CDR2 SYGVNS. The CDR3 runs 15 residues. The V and J ends lost 5 bases and 5 bases respectively, with 18 bases between them. This CDR3 is CASSFRGLFGTEAFF. CDR3 sequence (DNA): TGTGCCAGCAGTTTCAGGGGCCTCTTTGGGACTGAAGCTTTCTTT.

This clonotype was seen only a few times. V and J are TRBV12-3 or TRBV12-4 and TRBJ1-5; D gene unclear. Trimming shortened V by 7 bases and J by 7 bases, and 14 bases separated the two germline ends. This CDR3 comprises 13 residues. CDR3 DNA: TGTGCCAGCACCCCAAGTAGTAACCAGCCCCAGCATTTT. Translated, it gives CASTPSSNQPQHF.

Only a few counts were recorded for this clonotype. The genes are TRBV9 and TRBJ1-2; perhaps TRBD1 as D (6 bases). With 0 bases removed from V and 8 bases from J, the gap between germline ends came to 11 bases. This CDR3 comprises 13 residues. Germline V gene sequence: CDR1 SGDLS, CDR2 YYNGEE. CDR3 in DNA: TGTGCCAGCAGCGTAGTACAGGGTGGCGGCTACACCTTC. Its protein product is CASSVVQGGGYTF.

This clonotype was observed at least ten times. The genes are TRBV5-1 and TRBJ1-1; TRBD1 matches 9 bases. The length of the CDR3 is 16 residues. The germline CDR1 and CDR2 sequences are SGHRS and YFSETQ. V lost 3 bases and J lost 6; bases outside the gene matches: 12. The CDR3 reads CASSWDRVDIGSEAFF. CDR3 DNA: TGCGCCAGCAGCTGGGACAGGGTAGATATAGGATCTGAAGCTTTCTTT. Together with reference TRBV5-1 and TRBJ1-1, the CDR3 gives the full variable domain: KAGVTQTPRYLIKTRGQQVTLSCSPISGHRSVSWYQQTPGQGLQFLFEYFSETQRNKGNFPGRFSGRQFSNSRSEMNVSTLELGDSALYLCASSWDRVDIGSEAFFGQGTRLTVV.

This clonotype was recorded at least ten times. This chain connects TRBV27 to TRBJ2-2, with D perhaps being TRBD1 or TRBD2 (6 bases each). This CDR3 spans 16 amino acids. V was clipped by 10 bases and J by 3 bases, with 21 bases between them. Germline CDR1 is MNHEY and CDR2 is SMNVEV (reference sequence). The CDR3 loop reads CATRGKGVGDTGELFF. CDR3 in DNA: TGTGCCACCCGCGGGAAGGGGGTCGGGGACACCGGGGAGCTGTTTTTT.

The chain employs TRBV12-3 or TRBV12-4 and TRBJ2-7, with D possibly TRBD1 on 6 matching bases. This CDR3 is built from 14 residues. V lost 3 bases and J 3 bases, leaving 12 bases between the germline ends. Here the CDR3 reads CASSFQGQFYEQYF. DNA for the CDR3: TGTGCCAGCAGTTTTCAAGGACAGTTCTACGAGCAGTACTTC.

In its sample, this clonotype was seen a few times. This sequence joins TRBV9 and TRBJ2-5; D perhaps matches TRBD1 (5 bases). This CDR3 comprises 14 residues. Trimming stripped 1 base from V and 1 base from J, with 8 bases between. CDR1 is SGDLS, CDR2 YYNGEE, per germline. CDR3 sequence reads: CASSVSGIQETQYF. For the CDR3, the DNA is TGTGCCAGCAGCGTATCAGGGATCCAAGAGACCCAGTACTTC. The full variable domain, in which reference TRBV9 and TRBJ2-5 provide the parts outside the CDR3, is DSGVTQTPKHLITATGQRVTLRCSPRSGDLSVYWYQQSLDQGLQFLIQYYNGEERAKGNILERFSAQQFPDLHSELNLSSLELGDSALYFCASSVSGIQETQYFGPGTRLLVL.

This clonotype showed up just a few times. The V and J genes are TRBV20-1 and TRBJ1-3; 7 nucleotides line up with TRBD1. V shed 3 bases and J 5 bases; nucleotides not matched to a gene: 4. The V gene's germline CDR1 is DFQATT and CDR2 SNEGSKA (reference sequence). There are 13 residues in the CDR3. Here the CDR3 reads CSASRQGRNTIYF. CDR3 DNA sequence: TGCAGTGCTAGTAGACAGGGACGAAACACCATATATTTT.

CDR3 DNA: TGTGCCATCAGCGGGGGGACTAGCCGCGAGCAGTACTTC. It yields the protein CAISGGTSREQYF. The V gene is TRBV10-3, the J gene TRBJ2-7; the match to TRBD2 covers 9 bases. The germline V gene encodes CDR1 ENHRY and CDR2 SYGVKD. Trimming took 6 bases from V and 6 from J; bases not matched to a gene: 6. This CDR3 region has 13 residues.

The chain links TRBV10-3 to TRBJ2-7; unclear D gene. The germline gives CDR1 ENHRY, CDR2 SYGVKD. The CDR3 has 12 amino acids. V lost 10 bases to trimming and J lost 3 bases, with 13 bases between them. This chain's CDR3 is CARSIEGYEQYF. DNA of the CDR3: TGTGCCAGAAGCATTGAAGGCTACGAGCAGTACTTC.

V gene TRBV6-2 or TRBV6-3 combines with J gene TRBJ1-1, with D possibly matching TRBD1 (5 bases). The CDR3 length is 14 residues. Germline-derived CDR1 and CDR2 are MNHEY and SVGEGT. V lost 5 bases and J 3 bases, leaving 13 bases between the germline ends. The CDR3 region is CASSAPGFDTEAFF. The DNA for the CDR3 is TGTGCCAGCAGTGCCCCAGGGTTCGACACTGAAGCTTTCTTT.

The sample holds many counts of this clonotype. This chain uses TRBV5-1 with TRBJ1-6, with D perhaps TRBD1 (6 bases). CDR1 and CDR2 (germline): SGHRS, YFSETQ. Between the trimmed V and J ends, which lost 4 bases and 10 bases, there was a span of 24 bases. The CDR3 extends over 17 amino acids. The CDR3 DNA is TGCGCCAGCAGCCCGGACATAAGGACAGTCCGGTACTCACCCCTCCACTTT. It codes for CASSPDIRTVRYSPLHF.

This clonotype was observed a few times. This chain connects TRBV29-1 to TRBJ2-2, with TRBD1 as a possible D gene (5 bases). Trimming removed 4 bases at V and 0 bases at J, with 12 bases between. The germline gives CDR1 SQVTM, CDR2 ANQGSEA. The CDR3 has 15 amino acids. DNA for the CDR3: TGCAGCGTTGGGGGCCAGGTAGCGAACACCGGGGAGCTGTTTTTT. Translating gives CSVGGQVANTGELFF.

V and J are TRBV12-3 or TRBV12-4 and TRBJ2-7; D unresolved. The CDR3 is 11 residues long. Trimming shortened V by 4 bases and J by 3 bases, and 4 bases separated the two germline ends. CDR3 DNA sequence: TGTGCCAGCAGTTGGAGCTACGAGCAGTACTTC. Translation gives CASSWSYEQYF.

This clonotype appeared a few times. V usage is TRBV5-1 and J usage is TRBJ1-1; tentative D call: TRBD1 (6 bases). Trimming took off 4 bases at V and 2 bases at J, with 18 bases between the two ends. From germline, CDR1 is SGHRS and CDR2 YFSETQ. The CDR3 spans 16 residues. The CDR3 protein is CASSVDSAGGNTEAFF. CDR3 DNA: TGCGCCAGCAGCGTTGACTCGGCCGGGGGCAACACTGAAGCTTTCTTT. Together with reference TRBV5-1 and TRBJ1-1, the CDR3 gives the full variable domain: KAGVTQTPRYLIKTRGQQVTLSCSPISGHRSVSWYQQTPGQGLQFLFEYFSETQRNKGNFPGRFSGRQFSNSRSEMNVSTLELGDSALYLCASSVDSAGGNTEAFFGQGTRLTVV.

This clonotype has more than one count but fewer than ten. The chain has TRBV29-1 and TRBJ2-7, with D possibly matching TRBD2 (6 bases). Germline V lookup: CDR1 SQVTM, CDR2 ANQGSEA. The ends were cut back, 4 bases at V and 0 bases at J, with 13 bases in the middle. The CDR3 is 14 amino acids. Here the CDR3 reads CSVAGTPDSYEQYF. The CDR3 DNA sequence: TGCAGCGTTGCCGGGACTCCGGACTCCTACGAGCAGTACTTC.